This T cell receptor (beta chain) is drawn from a study of shared clonotypes between healthy human individuals. Study-level background: Participating donors consisted of a couple of women and a few men aged 18 to 49.

Clones were read by immunoSEQ multiplex PCR, and TCRdb kept only the in-frame ones, dropping some. The profile shows about 1.4 million clones, roughly 97% of them singletons. Sequenced sample: naive CD4+ T cells sorted from blood. Indicated subset: CD45RA+ positively selected. The TCR was taken from a man between 25 and 39 years old in good health.

Here the CDR3 reads CASSSGQGIDEQYF. The CDR3 DNA is TGTGCCAGCAGTTCGGGACAGGGGATCGACGAGCAGTACTTC. The V and J genes are TRBV27 and TRBJ2-7; TRBD1 aligns across 10 bases. This CDR3 is built from 14 residues. The V segment lost 4 bases and the J segment 5 bases; nucleotides outside the gene matches: 5. The germline gives CDR1 MNHEY, CDR2 SMNVEV (reference sequence).